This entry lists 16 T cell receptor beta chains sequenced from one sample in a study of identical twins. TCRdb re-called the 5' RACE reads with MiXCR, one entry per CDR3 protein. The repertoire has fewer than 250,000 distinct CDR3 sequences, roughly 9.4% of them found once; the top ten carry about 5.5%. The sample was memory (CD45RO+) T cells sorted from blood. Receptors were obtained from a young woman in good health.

The DNA of the CDR3 is TGTGCCAGCAGTCCCCGAGGGGGCAGGGCCTATGGCTACACCTTC. Amino acids: CASSPRGGRAYGYTF. The chain uses TRBV6-1 and TRBJ1-2, with 7 bases matching TRBD1. The CDR3 totals 15 residues. Germline-derived CDR1 and CDR2 are MNHNS and SASEGT. The J segment lost 4 bases and the V segment lost 5 bases, leaving 10 bases of the junction unmatched.

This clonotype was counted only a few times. The CDR3 protein is CASSISRNEQFF. DNA of the CDR3: TGTGCCAGCAGCATCAGCCGGAATGAGCAGTTCTTC. The rearrangement uses TRBV3-1 and TRBJ2-1; D not resolved. The V end was cut by 5 bases, the J end by 7 bases, with 9 bases between. In germline, CDR1 is LGHDT, CDR2 YNNKEL (reference sequence). This CDR3 has 12 residues.

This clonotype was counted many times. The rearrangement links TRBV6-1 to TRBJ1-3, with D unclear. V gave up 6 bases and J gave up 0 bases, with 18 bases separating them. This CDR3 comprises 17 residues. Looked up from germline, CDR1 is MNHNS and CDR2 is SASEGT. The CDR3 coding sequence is TGTGCCAGCAGCCTACTTAGGGTCGGATCCTCTGGAAACACCATATATTTT. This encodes CASSLLRVGSSGNTIYF.

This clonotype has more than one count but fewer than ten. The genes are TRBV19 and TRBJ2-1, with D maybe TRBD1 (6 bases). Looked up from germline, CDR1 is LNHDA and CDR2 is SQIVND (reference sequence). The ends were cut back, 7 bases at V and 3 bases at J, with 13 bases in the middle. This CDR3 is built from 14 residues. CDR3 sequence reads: CASTPGTFYNEQFF. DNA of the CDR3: TGTGCCAGTACCCCTGGGACATTCTACAATGAGCAGTTCTTC.

The DNA of the CDR3 is TGTGCCAGCAGTTTGGGAACAGGGAACTCTTACCGCAATCAGCCCCAGCATTTT. It yields the protein CASSLGTGNSYRNQPQHF. The rearrangement uses TRBV28 and TRBJ1-5, with D maybe TRBD1 (6 bases). The CDR3 covers 18 residues. Germline V lookup: CDR1 MDHEN, CDR2 SYDVKM. V dropped 3 bases and J dropped 2 bases, with 20 bases sitting between them.

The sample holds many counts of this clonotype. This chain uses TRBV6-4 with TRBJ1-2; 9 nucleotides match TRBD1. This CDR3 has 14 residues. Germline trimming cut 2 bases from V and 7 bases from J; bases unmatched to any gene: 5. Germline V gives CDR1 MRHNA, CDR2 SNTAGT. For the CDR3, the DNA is TGTGCCAGCAGTGACGCGGAGGGACAGGGTGGCTACACCTTC. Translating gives CASSDAEGQGGYTF.

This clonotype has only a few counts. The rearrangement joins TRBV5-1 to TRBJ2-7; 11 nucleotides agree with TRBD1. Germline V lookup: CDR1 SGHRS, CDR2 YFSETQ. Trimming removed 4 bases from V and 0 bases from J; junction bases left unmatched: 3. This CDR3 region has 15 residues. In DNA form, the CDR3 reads TGCGCCAGCAGCAGGGGACAGGGGGACTCCTACGAGCAGTACTTC. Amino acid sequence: CASSRGQGDSYEQYF. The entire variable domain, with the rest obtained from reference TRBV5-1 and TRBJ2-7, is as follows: KAGVTQTPRYLIKTRGQQVTLSCSPISGHRSVSWYQQTPGQGLQFLFEYFSETQRNKGNFPGRFSGRQFSNSRSEMNVSTLELGDSALYLCASSRGQGDSYEQYFGPGTRLTVT.

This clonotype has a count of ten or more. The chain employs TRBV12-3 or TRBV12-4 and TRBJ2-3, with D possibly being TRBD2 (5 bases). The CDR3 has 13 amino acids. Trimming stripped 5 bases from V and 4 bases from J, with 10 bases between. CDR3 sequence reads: CASSDRRSDTQYF. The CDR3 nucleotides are TGTGCCAGCAGTGATCGGAGGTCAGATACGCAGTATTTT.

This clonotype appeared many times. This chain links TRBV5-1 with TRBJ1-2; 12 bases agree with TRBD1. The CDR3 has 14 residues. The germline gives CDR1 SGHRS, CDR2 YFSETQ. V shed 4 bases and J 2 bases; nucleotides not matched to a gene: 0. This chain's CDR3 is CASSGTGGNYGYTF. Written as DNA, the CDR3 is TGCGCCAGCAGCGGGACAGGGGGCAACTATGGCTACACCTTC.

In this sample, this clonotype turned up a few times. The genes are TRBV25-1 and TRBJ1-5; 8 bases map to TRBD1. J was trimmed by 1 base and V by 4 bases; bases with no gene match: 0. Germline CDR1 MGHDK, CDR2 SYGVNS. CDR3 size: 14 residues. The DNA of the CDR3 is TGTGCCAGCAGTGGGACAGGGAGCAATCAGCCCCAGCATTTT. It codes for CASSGTGSNQPQHF.

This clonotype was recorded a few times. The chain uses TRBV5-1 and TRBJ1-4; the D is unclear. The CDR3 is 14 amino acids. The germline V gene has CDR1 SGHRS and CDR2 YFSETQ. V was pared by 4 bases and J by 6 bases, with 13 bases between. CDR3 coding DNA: TGCGCCAGCAGCCAACGATCGCCGGATGAAAAACTGTTTTTT. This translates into CASSQRSPDEKLFF.

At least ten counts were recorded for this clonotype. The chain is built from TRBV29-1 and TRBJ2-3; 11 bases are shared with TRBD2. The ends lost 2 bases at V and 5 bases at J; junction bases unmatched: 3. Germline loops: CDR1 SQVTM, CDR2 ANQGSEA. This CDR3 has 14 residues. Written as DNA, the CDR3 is TGCAGCGTTGAATACGGGACTAGCGGAGATACGCAGTATTTT. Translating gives CSVEYGTSGDTQYF.

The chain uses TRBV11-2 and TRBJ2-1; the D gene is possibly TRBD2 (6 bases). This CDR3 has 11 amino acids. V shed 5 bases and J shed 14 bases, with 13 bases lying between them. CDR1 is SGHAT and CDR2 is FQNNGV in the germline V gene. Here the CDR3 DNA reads TGTGCCAGCAGCGCTACGGGGGTAAAGTTCTTC. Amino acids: CASSATGVKFF.

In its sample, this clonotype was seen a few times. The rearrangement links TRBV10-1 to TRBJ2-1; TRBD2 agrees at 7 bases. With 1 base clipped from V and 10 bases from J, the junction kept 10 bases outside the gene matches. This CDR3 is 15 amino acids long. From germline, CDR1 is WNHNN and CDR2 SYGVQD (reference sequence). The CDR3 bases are TGCGCCAGCAGTGAGTACTATGGAGCGGGATCGGAGCAGTTCTTC. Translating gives CASSEYYGAGSEQFF.

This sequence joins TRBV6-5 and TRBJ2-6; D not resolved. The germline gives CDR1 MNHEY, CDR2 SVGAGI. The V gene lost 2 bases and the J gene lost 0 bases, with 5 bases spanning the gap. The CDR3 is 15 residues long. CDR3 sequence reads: CASSYTVSGANVLTF. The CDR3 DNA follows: TGTGCCAGCAGTTACACGGTCTCTGGGGCCAACGTCCTGACTTTC.

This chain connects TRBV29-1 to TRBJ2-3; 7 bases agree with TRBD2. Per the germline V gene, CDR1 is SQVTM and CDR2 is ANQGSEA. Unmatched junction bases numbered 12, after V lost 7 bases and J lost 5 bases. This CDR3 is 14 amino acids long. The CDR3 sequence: CSARRGEVGDTQYF. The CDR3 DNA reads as TGCAGCGCCCGACGGGGGGAGGTGGGAGATACGCAGTATTTT.